This T cell receptor beta chain was profiled in a study of blood T cell repertoires in COVID-19 (dated by TCRdb to about 2020). Background for the entire study: The collaborator samples originated in the United States, Italy and Spain and spanned the acute and convalescent phases of COVID-19. The repertoires were released in a freely available public database intended as a resource for research on the immune response to SARS-CoV-2. The prospective study material was composed of cDNA or gDNA derived from T cells, B-cell-depleted T cells, or PBMCs. Where available, HLA class I and class II types were taken from metadata supplied by the sample provider and were not determined by assay-based typing. Samples were obtained from the ongoing ImmuneRACE study (first 160 participants) and from about 1,300 subjects provided by 6 global collaborators. Deeply sampled blood TCRbeta repertoires from subjects exposed to, actively infected with, or recovered from COVID-19 were included in the dataset. Sample metadata almost always included a de-identified subject ID, COVID-19 status, age in years and sex.

TCRbeta CDR3 regions were amplified from genomic DNA using the immunoSEQ Assay, a bias-controlled multiplex PCR. Per the authors' processing: The number of nucleated cells in each sample was estimated by amplification of reference gene primers within the assay. Sequence reads were collapsed and filtered to measure the absolute abundance of every unique TCRbeta CDR3 rearrangement. Productive Simpson clonality was computed per sample as the square root of Simpson's diversity index over productive rearrangements. Entries here come from immuneACCESS through TCRdb and include only in-frame sequences with V and J called. Some clones fail to appear in such tables; in the studies checked, an unresolved V gene covers under half of the shortfall, and the cause of the remainder is unknown. The V and J calls and clone size were taken over from that table, and D and trimming were inferred from the DNA. Recorded for this sample are under 250,000 clones; about nine tenths of them occurred a single time. The ten largest clones add up to more than 1.5% of the sample.

The sample holds one count of this clone. The clone's antigen remains unknown. The input lacks base qualities; no much larger clone sits a single base away. Participants in the prospective study were aged 18 to 89 years, lived in 24 United States geographic areas, and enrolled through a virtual design. To assign participants to cohorts, the prospective study relied on clinical history that participants themselves reported in a screening survey and a study questionnaire. Recovered participants in ImmuneRACE Cohort 3 were defined by two consecutive negative NP/OP PCR tests, clearance by a healthcare professional, or resolution of symptoms. Each participant in the prospective study had whole blood, serum and a nasopharyngeal or oropharyngeal swab collected by mobile phlebotomists. Additional blood draws and questionnaires over an approximately 2-month period could optionally be provided by prospective study participants. Before DNA extraction, prospective study blood samples were shipped either frozen or at room temperature.

Broad study findings and their caveats: Clinical and demographic metadata were provided uncurated, with the amount varying by source and participant.

The germline V gene encodes CDR1 MNHEY and CDR2 SMNVEV (reference sequence). CDR3 length: 13 amino acids, cysteine to phenylalanine. Only the CDR3 region is kept as DNA, spanning 39 bases read in frame from base 1. V sheds 6 bases and J sheds 5 bases, leaving 10 bases between their ends. The sequence was collected from a man in his forties who had recovered from COVID-19. The sample was PBMCs or T cells enriched from blood (not recorded which). The V and J segments used are TRBV27 and TRBJ1-4, with no reliable assignment of the D segment. For the CDR3, the sequence is CASSRHGNEKLFF. The sequenced DNA is TGTGCCAGCAGCCGACACGGAAATGAAAAACTGTTTTTT. Reference TRBV27 and TRBJ1-4 genes cover what lies past the CDR3, so the full variable domain is EAQVTQNPRYLITVTGKKLTVTCSQNMNHEYMSWYRQDPGLGLRQIYYSMNVEVTDKGDVPEGYKVSRKEKRNFPLILESPSPNQTSLYFCASSRHGNEKLFFGSGTQLSVL.